This TCR beta chain is from a study of T cells after yellow fever vaccination. Whole-study results and caveats: Among primary-vaccination clones, most reappeared after the booster, at about 95% for CD4 and around 90% for CD8. Clonotype sharing between CD4 and CD8 compartments was small.

MiXCR was run by TCRdb on the 5' RACE reads, yielding one entry per CDR3 protein. The table includes approximately 160,000 distinct CDR3 sequences, over 7% detected once. A few counts support this clonotype. Its antigen is not known. The sequence derives from a man aged 18-30 years who received the YFV17D yellow fever vaccine. The material sequenced was CD8+ T cells sorted from PBMCs, taken 45 days after the yellow fever booster vaccination.

The CDR3 spells CASSETGTGGAGQETQYF. Written as DNA, the CDR3 is TGTGCCAGCAGCGAGACCGGGACAGGGGGCGCGGGGCAAGAGACCCAGTACTTC. The V call is TRBV21-1, the J call TRBJ2-5; the D call TRBD1 from the table was never checked on the DNA. TRBV21-1 is a recognized pseudogene. The CDR3 covers 18 residues.